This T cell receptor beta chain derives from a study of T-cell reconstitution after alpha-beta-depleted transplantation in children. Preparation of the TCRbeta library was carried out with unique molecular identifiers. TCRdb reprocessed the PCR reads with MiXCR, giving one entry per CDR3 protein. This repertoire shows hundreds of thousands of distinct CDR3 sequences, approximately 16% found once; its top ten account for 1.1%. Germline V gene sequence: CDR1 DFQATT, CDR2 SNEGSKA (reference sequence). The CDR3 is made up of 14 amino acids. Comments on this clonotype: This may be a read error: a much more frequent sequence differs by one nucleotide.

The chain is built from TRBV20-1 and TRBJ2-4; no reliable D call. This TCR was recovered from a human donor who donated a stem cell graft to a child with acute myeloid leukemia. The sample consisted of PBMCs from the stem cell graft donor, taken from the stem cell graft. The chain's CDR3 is CSARLGMGGNIQNF. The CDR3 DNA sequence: TGCAGTGCTAGACTGGGGATGGGTGGAAACATTCAGAACTTC.